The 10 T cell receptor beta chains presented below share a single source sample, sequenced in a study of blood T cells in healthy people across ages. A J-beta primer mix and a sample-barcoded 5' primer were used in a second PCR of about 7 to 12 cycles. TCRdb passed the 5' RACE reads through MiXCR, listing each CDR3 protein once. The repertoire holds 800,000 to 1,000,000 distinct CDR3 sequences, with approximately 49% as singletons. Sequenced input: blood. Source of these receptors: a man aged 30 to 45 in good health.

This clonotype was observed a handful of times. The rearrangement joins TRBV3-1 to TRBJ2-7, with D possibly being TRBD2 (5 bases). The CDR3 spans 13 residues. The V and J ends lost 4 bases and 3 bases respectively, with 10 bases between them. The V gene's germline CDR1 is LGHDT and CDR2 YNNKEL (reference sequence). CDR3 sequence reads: CASSRGRDYEQYF. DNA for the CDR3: TGTGCCAGCAGCCGCGGACGGGACTACGAGCAGTACTTC.

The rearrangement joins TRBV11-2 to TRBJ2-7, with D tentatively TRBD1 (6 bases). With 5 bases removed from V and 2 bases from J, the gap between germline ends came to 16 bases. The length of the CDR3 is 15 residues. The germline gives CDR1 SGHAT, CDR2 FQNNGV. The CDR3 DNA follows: TGTGCCAGCAGCCTTCGCCGGGACACCACCTACGAGCAGTACTTC. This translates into CASSLRRDTTYEQYF.

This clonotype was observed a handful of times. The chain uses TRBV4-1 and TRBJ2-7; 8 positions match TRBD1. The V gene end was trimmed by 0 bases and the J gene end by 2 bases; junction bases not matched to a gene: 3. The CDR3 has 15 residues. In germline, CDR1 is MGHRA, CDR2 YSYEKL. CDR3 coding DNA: TGCGCCAGCAGCCAAGAGGACAGGGCAACCTACGAGCAGTACTTC. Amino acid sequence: CASSQEDRATYEQYF.

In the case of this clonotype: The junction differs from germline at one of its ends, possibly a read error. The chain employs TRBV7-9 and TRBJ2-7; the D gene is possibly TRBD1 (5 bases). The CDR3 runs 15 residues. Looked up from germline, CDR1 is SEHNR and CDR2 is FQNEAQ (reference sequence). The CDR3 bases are TGTGCCAGAAGCTTCTTGGTGCAGGGAAGGTACGAGCAGTACTTC. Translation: CARSFLVQGRYEQYF. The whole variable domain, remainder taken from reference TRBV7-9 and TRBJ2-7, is DTGVSQNPRHKITKRGQNVTFRCDPISEHNRLYWYRQTLGQGPEFLTYFQNEAQLEKSRLLSDRFSAERPKGSFSTLEIQRTEQGDSAMYLCARSFLVQGRYEQYFGPGTRLTVT.

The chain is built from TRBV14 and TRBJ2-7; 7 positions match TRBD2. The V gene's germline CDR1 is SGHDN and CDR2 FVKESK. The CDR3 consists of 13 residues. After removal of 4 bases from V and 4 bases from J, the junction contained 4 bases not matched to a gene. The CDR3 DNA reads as TGTGCCAGCAGCCCCTCGGGACTATACGAGCAGTACTTC. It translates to CASSPSGLYEQYF.

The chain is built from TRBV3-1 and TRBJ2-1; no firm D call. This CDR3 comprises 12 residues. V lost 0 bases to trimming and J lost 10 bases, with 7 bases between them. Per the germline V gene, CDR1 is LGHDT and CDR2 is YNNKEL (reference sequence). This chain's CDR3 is CASSQESREQFF. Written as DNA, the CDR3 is TGTGCCAGCAGCCAAGAGTCTAGGGAGCAGTTCTTC.

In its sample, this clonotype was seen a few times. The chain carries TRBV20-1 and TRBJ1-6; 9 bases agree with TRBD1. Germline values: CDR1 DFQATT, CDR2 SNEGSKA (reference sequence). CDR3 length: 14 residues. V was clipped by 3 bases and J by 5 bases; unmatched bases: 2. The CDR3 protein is CSASRDRDNSPLHF. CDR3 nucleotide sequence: TGCAGTGCTAGTCGGGACAGGGATAATTCACCCCTCCACTTT.

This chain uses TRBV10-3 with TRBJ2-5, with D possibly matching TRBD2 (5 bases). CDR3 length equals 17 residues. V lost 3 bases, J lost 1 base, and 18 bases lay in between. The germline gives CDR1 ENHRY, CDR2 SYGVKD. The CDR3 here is CAISDSGGQKFQETQYF. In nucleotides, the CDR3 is TGTGCCATCAGTGATTCAGGAGGTCAGAAATTCCAAGAGACCCAGTACTTC.

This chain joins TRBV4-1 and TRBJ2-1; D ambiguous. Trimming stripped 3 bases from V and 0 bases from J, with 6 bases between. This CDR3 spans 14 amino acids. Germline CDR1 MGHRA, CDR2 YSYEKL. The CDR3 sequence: CASSHPGSYNEQFF. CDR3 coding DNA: TGCGCCAGCAGCCACCCCGGCTCCTACAATGAGCAGTTCTTC.

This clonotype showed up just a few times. CDR3 protein: CASSLGTGGTGELFF. DNA of the CDR3: TGCGCCAGCAGCTTGGGGACCGGCGGGACCGGGGAGCTGTTTTTT. The gene calls are TRBV5-1 and TRBJ2-2; D is perhaps TRBD2 (5 bases). The V gene lost 0 bases and the J gene lost 5 bases, with 11 bases spanning the gap. The V gene's germline CDR1 is SGHRS and CDR2 YFSETQ. This CDR3 has 15 residues.